This T cell receptor beta chain derives from a study of T cell responses to AZD1222 COVID-19 vaccine. Sequencing was performed with immunoSEQ multiplex PCR; in TCRdb, only in-frame clones are kept and a portion is missing. The sample lists approximately 97,000 clones; approximately 90% were seen once. V shed 1 base, J shed 9 bases, and the junction held 13 bases outside the gene matches. The germline V gene encodes CDR1 LGHNA and CDR2 YNFKEQ. The CDR3 has 18 amino acids. The source material was peripheral blood, sampled on day 0 of AZD1222 vaccination. This chain joins TRBV4-2 and TRBJ1-6, with TRBD1 matching over 9 bases. The sequence came from an adult in good health. This CDR3 is CASSQVAPGQGMGSPLHF. DNA of the CDR3: TGTGCCAGCAGCCAAGTAGCTCCCGGACAGGGGATGGGTTCACCCCTCCACTTT.